These T cell receptor beta chains were read from a single sample in a study of blood T cell repertoires in COVID-19. Profiled with immunoSEQ multiplex PCR; TCRdb holds only in-frame clones, not every one. The data show roughly 120,000 clones, with approximately 86% seen just once and 3.5% to 5.5% held by the top ten. Sequenced sample: peripheral blood. These receptor sequences come from a man aged 40-55 years with acute or convalescent COVID-19. Both conserved end residues are part of each CDR3. D genes are given only for firm matches. Where a row states a size, it is once, few, many or the class of an expanded clone; other rows omit it.

clone size: once; D gene: TRBD1; J gene: TRBJ1-3; V gene: TRBV6-6; CDR3 DNA: TGTGCCAGCAGTCGTACAGGGGGCAATGGAAACACCATATATTTT; CDR3 protein: CASSRTGGNGNTIYF
clone size: .; D gene: .; J gene: TRBJ1-3; V gene: TRBV7-2; CDR3 DNA: TGTGCCAGCAGCTTAGAACAGGGATACACCATATATTTT; CDR3 protein: CASSLEQGYTIYF
clone size: .; D gene: .; J gene: TRBJ1-1; V gene: TRBV4-2; CDR3 DNA: TGTGCCAGCAGCCAAGGGGCCAGACGATTGAACACTGAAGCTTTCTTT; CDR3 protein: CASSQGARRLNTEAFF
clone size: .; D gene: .; J gene: TRBJ1-5; V gene: TRBV19; CDR3 DNA: TGTGCCAGTAGTTATAGCAATCAGCCCCAGCATTTT; CDR3 protein: CASSYSNQPQHF
clone size: .; D gene: .; J gene: TRBJ1-2; V gene: TRBV5-6; CDR3 DNA: TGTGCCAGCAGCTTACACAGGGAGAGTGGCTACACCTTC; CDR3 protein: CASSLHRESGYTF
clone size: .; D gene: TRBD1; J gene: TRBJ1-2; V gene: TRBV6-5; CDR3 DNA: TGTGCCAGCAGTAGGGAGGGGACAGGGAATGGCTACACCTTC; CDR3 protein: CASSREGTGNGYTF
clone size: .; D gene: .; J gene: TRBJ2-1; V gene: TRBV6-5; CDR3 DNA: TGTGCCAGCCACTCTAGGACATCAAAGAATGAGCAGTTCTTC; CDR3 protein: CASHSRTSKNEQFF
clone size: few; D gene: TRBD2; J gene: TRBJ2-1; V gene: TRBV5-1; CDR3 DNA: TGCGCCAGCAGCTTGGAAACGGGAGGCTCACCAAAGAGCTCCTACAATGAGCAGTTCTTC; CDR3 protein: CASSLETGGSPKSSYNEQFF
clone size: .; D gene: TRBD2; J gene: TRBJ2-5; V gene: TRBV15; CDR3 DNA: TGTGCCACCAGCCTCGGACTAGCTCAAGAGACCCAGTACTTC; CDR3 protein: CATSLGLAQETQYF
clone size: .; D gene: .; J gene: TRBJ2-7; V gene: TRBV7-2; CDR3 DNA: TGTGCCAGCAGCTTAGGTCCCCGCGTCGGCTACGAGCAGTACTTC; CDR3 protein: CASSLGPRVGYEQYF
clone size: .; D gene: .; J gene: TRBJ2-2; V gene: TRBV14; CDR3 DNA: TGTGCCAGCAGCCCCAGGCGGGGAGACACCGGGGAGCTGTTTTTT; CDR3 protein: CASSPRRGDTGELFF
clone size: .; D gene: TRBD1; J gene: TRBJ2-7; V gene: TRBV6-5; CDR3 DNA: TGTGCCATCGCCCGGGACAGGGATTCTTACGAGCAGTACTTC; CDR3 protein: CAIARDRDSYEQYF
clone size: .; D gene: .; J gene: TRBJ2-1; V gene: TRBV5-1; CDR3 DNA: TGCGCCAGCAGCTTGGGGACATTTGAGCAGTTCTTC; CDR3 protein: CASSLGTFEQFF
clone size: .; D gene: .; J gene: TRBJ2-1; V gene: TRBV5-1; CDR3 DNA: TGCGCCAGCAGCGAGTCCCCATACAATGAGCAGTTCTTC; CDR3 protein: CASSESPYNEQFF
clone size: .; D gene: TRBD1; J gene: TRBJ2-5; V gene: TRBV30; CDR3 DNA: TGTGCCTGGAGCGGCCCTCGGACAGGGGTGGGGGAGACCCAGTACTTC; CDR3 protein: CAWSGPRTGVGETQYF
clone size: .; D gene: TRBD1; J gene: TRBJ1-1; V gene: TRBV9; CDR3 DNA: TGTGCCAGCAGCGAGAGGGACAGGTGGATGAACACTGAAGCTTTCTTT; CDR3 protein: CASSERDRWMNTEAFF
clone size: .; D gene: .; J gene: TRBJ2-5; V gene: TRBV5-1; CDR3 DNA: TGCGCCAGCAGCTTGGGTGGGAGAGAGACCCAGTACTTC; CDR3 protein: CASSLGGRETQYF
clone size: .; D gene: TRBD2; J gene: TRBJ2-3; V gene: TRBV11-3; CDR3 DNA: TGTGCCAGCAGCTACCGACTAGCGGGGAAAACAGATACGCAGTATTTT; CDR3 protein: CASSYRLAGKTDTQYF
clone size: .; D gene: .; J gene: TRBJ1-4; V gene: TRBV18; CDR3 DNA: TGTGCCAGCTCACCGGAGGAGATAAATGAAAAACTGTTTTTT; CDR3 protein: CASSPEEINEKLFF
clone size: once; D gene: .; J gene: TRBJ1-5; V gene: TRBV5-1; CDR3 DNA: TGCGCCAGCAGCCCGGGGGATTATAACAATCAGCCCCAGCATTTT; CDR3 protein: CASSPGDYNNQPQHF
clone size: .; D gene: .; J gene: TRBJ2-7; V gene: TRBV9; CDR3 DNA: TGTGCCAGCAGCGTAGCGGGATCCAGCCACGAGCAGTACTTC; CDR3 protein: CASSVAGSSHEQYF
clone size: .; D gene: TRBD1; J gene: TRBJ2-1; V gene: TRBV10-3; CDR3 DNA: TGTGCCATCAGTGAGACCTCAAGCCTGGGACAGGGTCGATACAATGAGCAGTTCTTC; CDR3 protein: CAISETSSLGQGRYNEQFF